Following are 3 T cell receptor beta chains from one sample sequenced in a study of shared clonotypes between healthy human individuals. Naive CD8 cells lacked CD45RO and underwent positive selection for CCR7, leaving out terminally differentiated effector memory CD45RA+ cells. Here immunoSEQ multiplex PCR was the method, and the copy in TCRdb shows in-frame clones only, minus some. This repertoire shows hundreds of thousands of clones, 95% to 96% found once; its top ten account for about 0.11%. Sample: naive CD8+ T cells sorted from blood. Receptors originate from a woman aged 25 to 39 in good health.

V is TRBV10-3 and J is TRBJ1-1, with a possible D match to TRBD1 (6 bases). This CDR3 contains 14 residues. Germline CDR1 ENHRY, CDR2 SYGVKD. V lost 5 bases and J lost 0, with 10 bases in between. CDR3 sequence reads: CAISKDSLNTEAFF. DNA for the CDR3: TGTGCCATCAGTAAGGACAGTTTGAACACTGAAGCTTTCTTT.

CDR3: CASRSDAAGGYTF. As DNA, the CDR3 is TGTGCCAGCAGATCGGACGCTGCAGGTGGCTACACCTTC. The V gene is TRBV28, the J gene TRBJ1-2, with unresolved D. Trimming took 6 bases from V and 7 from J, leaving 15 bases between them. The CDR3 covers 13 residues. Germline assignment: CDR1 MDHEN and CDR2 SYDVKM.

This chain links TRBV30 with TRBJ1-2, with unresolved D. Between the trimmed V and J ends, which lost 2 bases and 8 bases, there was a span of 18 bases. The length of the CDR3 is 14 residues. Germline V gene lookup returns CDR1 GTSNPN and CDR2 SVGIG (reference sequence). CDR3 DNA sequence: TGTGCCTGGAGTCCCGACATACAAGCAGCGGGCTACACCTTC. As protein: CAWSPDIQAAGYTF. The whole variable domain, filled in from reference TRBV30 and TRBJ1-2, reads SQTIHQWPATLVQPVGSPLSLECTVEGTSNPNLYWYRQAAGRGLQLLFYSVGIGQISSEVPQNLSASRPQDRQFILSSKKLLLSDSGFYLCAWSPDIQAAGYTFGSGTRLTVV.